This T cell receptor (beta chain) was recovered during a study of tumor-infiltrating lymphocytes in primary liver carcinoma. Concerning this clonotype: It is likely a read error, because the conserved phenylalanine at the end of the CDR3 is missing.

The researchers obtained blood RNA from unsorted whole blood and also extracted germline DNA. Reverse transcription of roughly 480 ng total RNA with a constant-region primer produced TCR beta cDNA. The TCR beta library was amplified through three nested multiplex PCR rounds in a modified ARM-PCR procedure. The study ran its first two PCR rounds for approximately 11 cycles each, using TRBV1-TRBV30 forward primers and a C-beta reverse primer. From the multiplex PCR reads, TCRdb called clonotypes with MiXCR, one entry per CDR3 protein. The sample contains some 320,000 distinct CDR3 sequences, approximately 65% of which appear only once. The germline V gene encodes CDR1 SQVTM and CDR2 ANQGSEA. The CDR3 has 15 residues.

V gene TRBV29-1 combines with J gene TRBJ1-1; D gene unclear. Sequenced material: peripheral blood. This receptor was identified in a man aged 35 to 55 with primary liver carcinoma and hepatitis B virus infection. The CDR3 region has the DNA TGCAGCGTTGTCCCGGGATGGGGAATGAACGCTGAAGCTTTCCTT. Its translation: CSVVPGWGMNAEAFL.